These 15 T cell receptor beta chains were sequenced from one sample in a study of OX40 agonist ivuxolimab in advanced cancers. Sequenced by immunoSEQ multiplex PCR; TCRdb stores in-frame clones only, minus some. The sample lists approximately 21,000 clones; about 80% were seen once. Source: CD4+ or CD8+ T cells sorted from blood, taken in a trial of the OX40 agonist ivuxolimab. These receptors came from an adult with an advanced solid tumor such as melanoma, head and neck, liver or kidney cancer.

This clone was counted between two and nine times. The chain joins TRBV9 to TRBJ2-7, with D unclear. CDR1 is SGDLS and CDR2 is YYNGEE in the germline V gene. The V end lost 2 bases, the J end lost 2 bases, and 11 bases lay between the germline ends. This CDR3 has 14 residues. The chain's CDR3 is CASSVSLYPYEQYF. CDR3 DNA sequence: TGTGCCAGCAGCGTCAGCCTTTACCCCTACGAGCAGTACTTC.

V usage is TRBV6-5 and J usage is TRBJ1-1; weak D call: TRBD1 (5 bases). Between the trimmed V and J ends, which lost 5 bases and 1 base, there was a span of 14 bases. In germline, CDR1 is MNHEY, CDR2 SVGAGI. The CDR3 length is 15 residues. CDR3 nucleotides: TGTGCCAGCAGTAACCTGGGGGTTTCGAACACTGAAGCTTTCTTT. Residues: CASSNLGVSNTEAFF.

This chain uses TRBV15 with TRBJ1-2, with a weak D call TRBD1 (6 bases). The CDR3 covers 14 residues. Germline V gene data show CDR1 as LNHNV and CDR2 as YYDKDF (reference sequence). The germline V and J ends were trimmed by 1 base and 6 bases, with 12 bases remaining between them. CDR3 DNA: TGTGCCACCAGCAGAGGGGACACCCGGCATGGCTACACCTTC. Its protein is CATSRGDTRHGYTF.

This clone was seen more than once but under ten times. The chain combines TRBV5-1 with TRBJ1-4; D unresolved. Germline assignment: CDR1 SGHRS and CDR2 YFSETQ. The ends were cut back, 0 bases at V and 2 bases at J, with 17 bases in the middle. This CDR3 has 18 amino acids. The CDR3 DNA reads TGCGCCAGCAGCTTGGCCAAGGAGGCCCAAGGCACTAATGAAAAACTGTTTTTT. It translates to CASSLAKEAQGTNEKLFF.

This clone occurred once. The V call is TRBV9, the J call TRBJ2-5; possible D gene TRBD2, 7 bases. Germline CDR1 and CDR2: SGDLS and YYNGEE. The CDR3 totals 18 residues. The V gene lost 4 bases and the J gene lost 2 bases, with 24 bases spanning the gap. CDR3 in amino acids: CASSTSPLGGRGQETQYF. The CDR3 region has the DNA TGTGCCAGCAGCACTAGCCCCCTAGGGGGGAGGGGGCAAGAGACCCAGTACTTC.

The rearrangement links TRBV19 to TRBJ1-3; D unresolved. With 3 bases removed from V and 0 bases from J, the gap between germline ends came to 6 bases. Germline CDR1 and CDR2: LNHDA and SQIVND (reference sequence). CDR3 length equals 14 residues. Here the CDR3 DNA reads TGTGCCAGTAGTATTGCGAGCTCTGGAAACACCATATATTTT. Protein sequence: CASSIASSGNTIYF.

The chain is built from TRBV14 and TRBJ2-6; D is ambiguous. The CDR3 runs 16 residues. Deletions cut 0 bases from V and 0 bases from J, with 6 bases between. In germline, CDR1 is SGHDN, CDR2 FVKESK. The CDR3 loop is CASSQEENSGANVLTF. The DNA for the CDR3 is TGTGCCAGCAGCCAAGAAGAGAACTCTGGGGCCAACGTCCTGACTTTC.

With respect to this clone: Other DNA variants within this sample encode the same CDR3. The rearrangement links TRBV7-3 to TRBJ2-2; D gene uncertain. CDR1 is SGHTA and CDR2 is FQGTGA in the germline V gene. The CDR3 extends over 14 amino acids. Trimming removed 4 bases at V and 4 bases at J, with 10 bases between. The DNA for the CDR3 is TGTGCCAGCAGCTCGAGGACGGGCACCGGGGAGCTGTTTTTT. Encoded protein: CASSSRTGTGELFF.

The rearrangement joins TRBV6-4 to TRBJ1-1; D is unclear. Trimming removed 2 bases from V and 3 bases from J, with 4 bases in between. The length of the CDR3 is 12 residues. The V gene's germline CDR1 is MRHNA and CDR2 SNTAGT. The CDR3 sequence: CASSDGHTEAFF. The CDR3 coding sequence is TGTGCCAGCAGTGACGGTCACACTGAAGCTTTCTTT.

The CDR3 DNA reads as TGTGCCAGTAGTATTGGGGGACCGTCCTACAATGAGCAGTTCTTC. It is translated as CASSIGGPSYNEQFF. The V and J genes are TRBV19 and TRBJ2-1; D could derive from TRBD1 or TRBD2 (5 bases each). The germline gives CDR1 LNHDA, CDR2 SQIVND (reference sequence). The V gene lost 3 bases and the J gene lost 1 base, with 10 bases spanning the gap. CDR3 length: 15 residues.

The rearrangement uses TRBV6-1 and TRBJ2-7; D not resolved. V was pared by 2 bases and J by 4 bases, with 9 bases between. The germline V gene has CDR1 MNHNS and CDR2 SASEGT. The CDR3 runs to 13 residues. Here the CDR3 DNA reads TGTGCCAGCAGTGAACAGGTGGGTTACGAGCAGTACTTC. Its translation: CASSEQVGYEQYF.

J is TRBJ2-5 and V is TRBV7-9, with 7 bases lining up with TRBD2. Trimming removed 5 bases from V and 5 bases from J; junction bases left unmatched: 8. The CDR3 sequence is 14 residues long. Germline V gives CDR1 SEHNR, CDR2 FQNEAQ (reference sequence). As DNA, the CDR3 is TGTGCCAGCAGCAAGGTGGGAGGGATGGAGACCCAGTACTTC. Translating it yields CASSKVGGMETQYF.

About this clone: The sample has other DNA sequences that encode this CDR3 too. CDR3 nucleotides: TGTGCCAGCAGGACGACAGGGTTGGCTAATGAAAAACTGTTTTTT. The encoded protein is CASRTTGLANEKLFF. The chain combines TRBV6-6 with TRBJ1-4; 7 bases map to TRBD1. CDR1 is MNHNY and CDR2 is SVGAGI in the germline V gene (reference sequence). CDR3 length: 15 residues. The V and J ends lost 6 bases and 3 bases, in that order; junction bases with no gene match: 7.

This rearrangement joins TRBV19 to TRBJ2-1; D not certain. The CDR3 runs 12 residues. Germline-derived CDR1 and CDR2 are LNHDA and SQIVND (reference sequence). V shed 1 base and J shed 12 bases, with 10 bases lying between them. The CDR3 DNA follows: TGTGCCAGTAGTATAGGTCAATCTGGGCAGTTCTTC. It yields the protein CASSIGQSGQFF.

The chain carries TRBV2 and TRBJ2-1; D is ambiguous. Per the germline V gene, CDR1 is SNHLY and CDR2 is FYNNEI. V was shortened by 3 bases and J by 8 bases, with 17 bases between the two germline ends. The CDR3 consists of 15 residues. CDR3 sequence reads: CASSERVAPGDEQFF. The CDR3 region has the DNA TGTGCCAGCAGTGAGCGTGTGGCCCCAGGAGATGAGCAGTTCTTC.